One and the same sample provided the 29 T cell receptor beta chains below, sequenced in a study of blood T cell repertoires in COVID-19. Here immunoSEQ multiplex PCR was the method, and the copy in TCRdb shows in-frame clones only, minus some. The data contain about 140,000 clones, 80% to 90% of them singletons. Sequencing input: peripheral blood. Every receptor here comes from a woman older than 75 with acute or convalescent COVID-19.

The chain couples TRBV20-1 to TRBJ2-5; TRBD2 matches at 11 bases. V lost 3 bases to trimming and J lost 3 bases; unmatched junction nucleotides: 6. The CDR3 is 15 residues long. Looked up from germline, CDR1 is DFQATT and CDR2 is SNEGSKA (reference sequence). CDR3 bases: TGCAGTGCTAGTCCCTCACTAGCGGGGGAAGAGACCCAGTACTTC. It is translated as CSASPSLAGEETQYF.

The sample holds one count of this clone. The chain carries TRBV5-1 and TRBJ1-6; D unresolved. V was cut by 4 bases and J by 6 bases, with 17 bases left in between. This CDR3 is 16 amino acids long. Germline lookup yields CDR1 SGHRS and CDR2 YFSETQ. CDR3 bases: TGCGCCAGCAGCCCCCTCAGCAGGTCCCGTAATTCACCCCTCCACTTT. Translating gives CASSPLSRSRNSPLHF.

The chain uses TRBV9 and TRBJ2-1, with 7 bases lining up with TRBD2. From germline, CDR1 is SGDLS and CDR2 YYNGEE. The CDR3 covers 20 residues. J gave up 0 bases and V 0 bases, and 15 bases lay outside the gene matches. The CDR3 here is CASSVGVGRDGYSSYNEQFF. The CDR3 region has the DNA TGTGCCAGCAGCGTAGGGGTGGGGAGGGACGGTTATAGCTCCTACAATGAGCAGTTCTTC. Full variable domain (remainder filled in from reference TRBV9 and TRBJ2-1): DSGVTQTPKHLITATGQRVTLRCSPRSGDLSVYWYQQSLDQGLQFLIQYYNGEERAKGNILERFSAQQFPDLHSELNLSSLELGDSALYFCASSVGVGRDGYSSYNEQFFGPGTRLTVL.

The chain uses TRBV6-5 and TRBJ2-2; D might be TRBD1 (5 bases). Germline assignment: CDR1 MNHEY and CDR2 SVGAGI. The CDR3 extends over 15 amino acids. Trimming removed 0 bases from V and 4 bases from J, with 9 bases in between. CDR3 in amino acids: CASSYSGVGTGELFF. CDR3 sequence (DNA): TGTGCCAGCAGTTACTCAGGGGTTGGCACCGGGGAGCTGTTTTTT.

The chain combines TRBV19 with TRBJ1-1, with 8 bases identical to TRBD1. The germline gives CDR1 LNHDA, CDR2 SQIVND (reference sequence). CDR3 size: 14 residues. With 2 bases clipped from V and 4 bases from J, the junction kept 3 bases outside the gene matches. The CDR3: CASSISGGITEAFF. CDR3 nucleotide sequence: TGTGCCAGTAGTATATCAGGGGGCATCACTGAAGCTTTCTTT.

This chain joins TRBV7-2 and TRBJ1-3; D is ambiguous. CDR1 and CDR2 from the germline V gene are SGHTA and FQGNSA. The V and J ends lost 0 bases and 0 bases respectively, with 12 bases between them. This CDR3 has 17 amino acids. The DNA of the CDR3 is TGTGCCAGCAGCTTAGCCCCGGGAGGGATCTCTGGAAACACCATATATTTT. It translates to CASSLAPGGISGNTIYF. Based on the CDR3 plus reference TRBV7-2 and TRBJ1-3, the full variable domain is GAGVSQSPSNKVTEKGKDVELRCDPISGHTALYWYRQSLGQGLEFLIYFQGNSAPDKSGLPSDRFSAERTGGSVSTLTIQRTQQEDSAVYLCASSLAPGGISGNTIYFGEGSWLTVV.

A single count supports this clone. The J gene is TRBJ1-2, the V gene TRBV6-2 or TRBV6-3; TRBD1 is a possible D gene (5 bases). The CDR3 is made up of 13 amino acids. The V gene's germline CDR1 is MNHEY and CDR2 SVGEGT. V lost 4 bases and J 6 bases, leaving 12 bases between the germline ends. The CDR3 loop reads CASSWPGGNGYTF. In DNA form, the CDR3 reads TGTGCCAGCAGTTGGCCTGGGGGGAATGGCTACACCTTC.

This rearrangement joins TRBV14 to TRBJ1-3; no clear D. Germline lookup yields CDR1 SGHDN and CDR2 FVKESK. The CDR3 totals 14 residues. V lost 4 bases to trimming and J lost 4 bases, with 11 bases between them. CDR3 sequence (DNA): TGTGCCAGCAGCCGCACGCGACAAGGAAACACCATATATTTT. The encoded protein is CASSRTRQGNTIYF.

The V gene is TRBV5-6, the J gene TRBJ2-5; TRBD1 matches 7 bases. CDR1 is SGHDT, CDR2 YYEEEE, per germline. The CDR3 has 14 residues. Trimming removed 6 bases from V and 3 bases from J; junction bases left unmatched: 8. The CDR3 region has the DNA TGTGCCAGCAACTTCGGGACAGCAAAAGAGACCCAGTACTTC. It translates to CASNFGTAKETQYF.

The chain combines TRBV30 with TRBJ1-1; a weak D match, TRBD1 (5 bases). Germline V CDR1 and CDR2: GTSNPN, SVGIG (reference sequence). The CDR3 spans 15 residues. V was clipped by 0 bases and J by 5 bases, with 16 bases between them. The CDR3 sequence is CAWSVVRGSLTEAFF. The CDR3 coding sequence is TGTGCCTGGAGTGTAGTCCGGGGGAGTTTGACTGAAGCTTTCTTT.

The rearrangement joins TRBV10-3 to TRBJ1-3; D remains ambiguous. The CDR3 spans 16 residues. Looked up from germline, CDR1 is ENHRY and CDR2 is SYGVKD. The ends were cut back, 3 bases at V and 3 bases at J, with 15 bases in the middle. As DNA, the CDR3 is TGTGCCATCAGTGACCCCGACGGAGGACGTGGAAACACCATATATTTT. Translated, it gives CAISDPDGGRGNTIYF.

V usage is TRBV7-8 and J usage is TRBJ1-2; 7 bases align to TRBD1. The V gene's germline CDR1 is SGHVS and CDR2 FQNEAQ. Unmatched junction bases numbered 11, after V lost 4 bases and J lost 0 bases. CDR3 size: 17 residues. The CDR3 protein is CASSSQTGRTPNYGYTF. The CDR3 nucleotides read TGTGCCAGCAGCTCCCAGACAGGGAGGACGCCTAACTATGGCTACACCTTC.

This chain connects TRBV5-1 to TRBJ1-1, with 7 bases fitting TRBD1. Germline loops: CDR1 SGHRS, CDR2 YFSETQ. The length of the CDR3 is 14 residues. V dropped 5 bases and J dropped 3; count of bases not matched to a gene: 7. This chain's CDR3 is CASSPQGTHTEAFF. DNA for the CDR3: TGCGCCAGCAGTCCACAGGGGACCCACACTGAAGCTTTCTTT.

The gene calls are TRBV2 and TRBJ2-7; 10 bases agree with TRBD1. V lost 8 bases to trimming and J lost 3 bases; unmatched junction nucleotides: 10. CDR1 SNHLY and CDR2 FYNNEI come from the germline V gene. The CDR3 length is 15 residues. Here the CDR3 reads CASQPAGTGVYEQYF. The CDR3 coding sequence is TGTGCCAGCCAGCCCGCCGGGACAGGGGTCTACGAGCAGTACTTC.

The V call is TRBV5-1, the J call TRBJ2-5, with D possibly matching TRBD1 (5 bases). Trimming removed 0 bases at V and 7 bases at J, with 10 bases between. The CDR3 is 13 residues long. Germline loops: CDR1 SGHRS, CDR2 YFSETQ. CDR3 residues: CASSLGERGTQYF. The CDR3 bases are TGCGCCAGCAGCTTGGGGGAAAGGGGGACCCAGTACTTC.

The sample holds one count of this clone. The rearrangement links TRBV30 to TRBJ2-7, with 8 positions matching TRBD1. J gave up 2 bases and V 2 bases, and 8 bases lay outside the gene matches. The CDR3 sequence is 15 residues long. Germline V lookup: CDR1 GTSNPN, CDR2 SVGIG (reference sequence). The CDR3 spells CAWSLRTGRPYEQYF. The CDR3 DNA reads as TGTGCCTGGAGTCTCAGGACAGGGCGTCCCTACGAGCAGTACTTC.

The CDR3 loop is CASSFIQGRGMNTEAFF. The CDR3 DNA sequence: TGTGCCAGCAGCTTTATTCAGGGCCGGGGGATGAACACTGAAGCTTTCTTT. The chain couples TRBV7-8 to TRBJ1-1; tentative D call: TRBD1 (5 bases). The CDR3 spans 17 residues. Per germline, CDR1 SGHVS and CDR2 FQNEAQ. The ends were cut back, 3 bases at V and 0 bases at J, with 17 bases in the middle.

The chain recombines TRBV3-1 (or the pseudogene TRBV3-2) with TRBJ2-5, with 8 nucleotides matching TRBD2. This CDR3 contains 14 residues. Losses at the gene ends were 0 bases for V and 3 bases for J; bases not matched to a gene: 0. CDR1 and CDR2 (germline): LGHDT, YNNKEL (reference sequence). CDR3 nucleotides: TGTGCCAGCAGCCAAGAAGCGGGGGAAGAGACCCAGTACTTC. It codes for CASSQEAGEETQYF.

V gene TRBV15 combines with J gene TRBJ2-2, with a possible D match to TRBD1 (5 bases). Trimming removed 4 bases from V and 7 bases from J, with 13 bases in between. Per the germline V gene, CDR1 is LNHNV and CDR2 is YYDKDF (reference sequence). The CDR3 has 14 residues. CDR3 DNA: TGTGCCACCAGCAAGCAGGGATCGGTCGGGGAGCTGTTTTTT. Translation gives CATSKQGSVGELFF.

V and J are TRBV27 and TRBJ1-5, with 9 bases matching TRBD1. Trimming cost V 3 bases and J 3 bases; bases outside gene matches: 3. The CDR3 consists of 15 residues. CDR1 is MNHEY and CDR2 is SMNVEV in the germline V gene (reference sequence). In DNA form, the CDR3 reads TGTGCCAGCAGTTTTGGGACAGGGAACAATCAGCCCCAGCATTTT. Its protein product is CASSFGTGNNQPQHF.

The rearrangement joins TRBV29-1 to TRBJ1-2; D gene unclear. V lost 4 bases and J 8 bases, leaving 17 bases between the germline ends. Germline values: CDR1 SQVTM, CDR2 ANQGSEA. This CDR3 is 13 amino acids long. CDR3 nucleotides: TGCAGCGTTGGGGCATCTCTGGAACGGGGCTACACCTTC. The encoded protein is CSVGASLERGYTF. The variable domain in full, completed from reference TRBV29-1 and TRBJ1-2, reads SAVISQKPSRDICQRGTSLTIQCQVDSQVTMMFWYRQQPGQSLTLIATANQGSEATYESGFVIDKFPISRPNLTFSTLTVSNMSPEDSSIYLCSVGASLERGYTFGSGTRLTVV.

A single count supports this clone. The chain uses TRBV6-2 or TRBV6-3 and TRBJ2-1; 8 bases match TRBD2. This CDR3 is 15 amino acids long. The germline gives CDR1 MNHEY, CDR2 SVGEGT. Trimming at V came to 3 bases and at J to 8 bases, leaving 9 bases not matched to a gene. This CDR3 is CASSYRPGLVYEQFF. The CDR3 DNA reads as TGTGCCAGCAGTTATCGCCCGGGACTAGTTTATGAGCAGTTCTTC.

This clone was recorded once. This chain's CDR3 is CSASPRTSGGIYEQYF. The DNA of the CDR3 is TGCAGTGCTAGTCCCCGGACTAGCGGGGGGATCTACGAGCAGTACTTC. The chain combines TRBV20-1 with TRBJ2-7, with 14 bases identical to TRBD2. V shed 3 bases and J 3 bases; nucleotides not matched to a gene: 7. The CDR3 spans 16 residues. Germline V lookup: CDR1 DFQATT, CDR2 SNEGSKA (reference sequence).

The chain recombines TRBV2 with TRBJ1-1, with 7 bases identical to TRBD1. Germline CDR1 reads SNHLY; CDR2 reads FYNNEI. Germline trimming cut 4 bases from V and 5 bases from J; bases unmatched to any gene: 4. This CDR3 is 13 amino acids long. CDR3 amino acids: CASSGQGGTEAFF. The CDR3 DNA sequence: TGTGCCAGCAGTGGACAGGGCGGAACTGAAGCTTTCTTT.

This chain joins TRBV5-1 and TRBJ2-2, with TRBD1 matching over 7 bases. Unmatched junction bases numbered 4, after V lost 0 bases and J lost 2 bases. Germline V gives CDR1 SGHRS, CDR2 YFSETQ. The CDR3 sequence is 16 residues long. This chain's CDR3 is CASSLVRDSNTGELFF. CDR3 sequence (DNA): TGCGCCAGCAGCTTGGTTAGGGACAGTAACACCGGGGAGCTGTTTTTT.

The chain is built from TRBV5-1 and TRBJ2-4, with D unclear. Per germline, CDR1 SGHRS and CDR2 YFSETQ. V was pared by 0 bases and J by 4 bases, with 5 bases between. CDR3 length: 13 residues. The CDR3 region has the DNA TGCGCCAGCAGCTTGGATCCGAAAAACATTCAGTACTTC. It translates to CASSLDPKNIQYF. The full variable domain, in which reference TRBV5-1 and TRBJ2-4 provide the parts outside the CDR3, is KAGVTQTPRYLIKTRGQQVTLSCSPISGHRSVSWYQQTPGQGLQFLFEYFSETQRNKGNFPGRFSGRQFSNSRSEMNVSTLELGDSALYLCASSLDPKNIQYFGAGTRLSVL.

CDR3 region: CASSSQGGDTEAFF. In nucleotides, the CDR3 is TGTGCCAGCAGCTCGCAGGGTGGGGACACTGAAGCTTTCTTT. This sequence joins TRBV7-2 and TRBJ1-1, with TRBD1 as a possible D gene (5 bases). Trimming took off 4 bases at V and 3 bases at J, with 12 bases between the two ends. This CDR3 has 14 amino acids. The V gene's germline CDR1 is SGHTA and CDR2 FQGNSA. The complete variable domain, with remaining parts taken from reference TRBV7-2 and TRBJ1-1, reads GAGVSQSPSNKVTEKGKDVELRCDPISGHTALYWYRQSLGQGLEFLIYFQGNSAPDKSGLPSDRFSAERTGGSVSTLTIQRTQQEDSAVYLCASSSQGGDTEAFFGQGTRLTVV.

The rearrangement links TRBV27 to TRBJ1-2; 10 nucleotides line up with TRBD1. This CDR3 is 14 amino acids long. Germline V gene lookup returns CDR1 MNHEY and CDR2 SMNVEV (reference sequence). V dropped 4 bases and J dropped 11; count of bases not matched to a gene: 10. DNA for the CDR3: TGTGCCAGCAGTTCACCGGGACAGGGGCTTCCGTACACCTTC. Translated, it gives CASSSPGQGLPYTF.

Notes on this clone: Germline is not matched at one junction end, which may reflect a read error. The genes are TRBV6-1 and TRBJ1-3; D ambiguous. Germline assignment: CDR1 MNHNS and CDR2 SASEGT. This CDR3 spans 15 amino acids. CDR3 bases: TGTGCCAGCAGTGAAGGCGGCTTCTCTGGAAACGCCATATATTTT. As protein: CASSEGGFSGNAIYF.